This is a list of T cell receptor beta chains from one sample in a study of cytomegalovirus exposure and HLA in healthy donors. The method was immunoSEQ multiplex PCR; TCRdb's version includes in-frame clones alone and lacks a portion of them. Seen here are 150,000 to 200,000 clones, 77% observed once, and the top ten hold over 2.5%. The sample taken for sequencing was PBMCs. These receptors were obtained from a female donor in good health and CMV-seronegative. Both conserved end residues are part of each CDR3. Fields, in order: J gene, D gene, clone size, V gene, CDR3 DNA, CDR3 protein. D genes are given only for firm matches. The listing skips clone size in some rows; elsewhere it reads once, few, many or a size class.

TRBJ1-4,.,.,TRBV7-9,TGTGCCAGCAGCCGCGGGGGGACTAATGAAAAACTGTTTTTT,CASSRGGTNEKLFF
TRBJ2-3,TRBD2,.,TRBV28,TGTGCCAGCAGTTTAAGCGGGAGCGGCACAGATACGCAGTATTTT,CASSLSGSGTDTQYF
TRBJ1-2,.,.,TRBV9,TGTGCCAGCAGCGCCGGTGGGAGGGGGGCGTTCTATGGCTACACCTTC,CASSAGGRGAFYGYTF
TRBJ2-2,TRBD2,.,TRBV27,TGTGCCAGCAGTTCCAGACTAGCGGCGAACACCGGGGAGCTGTTTTTT,CASSSRLAANTGELFF
TRBJ1-1,.,.,TRBV6-6,TGTGCCAGCAACCTGCCCCAGGGAACCCTAGGGGGAGCTTTCTTT,CASNLPQGTLGGAFF
TRBJ1-5,TRBD1,.,TRBV4-3,TGCGCCAGCAGTCTCACCCTGCCAACCGGGACAGGGGTGCAGCCCCAGCATTTT,CASSLTLPTGTGVQPQHF
TRBJ1-1,.,.,TRBV5-6,TGTGCCAGCAGTTTTCAGGGGTCCCTCACTGAAGCTTTCTTT,CASSFQGSLTEAFF
TRBJ2-7,.,.,TRBV7-2,TGTGCCAGCAGCTTATTCACCTACGAGCAGTACTTC,CASSLFTYEQYF
TRBJ2-7,TRBD2,.,TRBV7-6,TGTGCCAGCAGCTTAGTAATAGCGGGGGGGCCTGCCGAGCAGTACTTC,CASSLVIAGGPAEQYF
TRBJ2-3,.,.,TRBV7-7,TGTGCCAGCAGCTCCTTTACGGGGGGCAGGTTAATAGGAGATACGCAGTATTTT,CASSSFTGGRLIGDTQYF
TRBJ1-1,.,.,TRBV29-1,TGCAGCGGGCTTCACACTGAAGCTTTCTTT,CSGLHTEAFF
TRBJ2-5,TRBD1,.,TRBV6-5,TGTGCCAGCAGTCAGGGGGTTGACCAGTACTTC,CASSQGVDQYF
TRBJ2-7,.,.,TRBV28,TGTGCCAGTAGGACTACTCGGTCCGAGCAGTACTTC,CASRTTRSEQYF
TRBJ2-1,TRBD2,.,TRBV5-1,TGCGCCAGCAGCTTAGCGACTAGCGGATCCCACAATGAGCAGTTCTTC,CASSLATSGSHNEQFF
TRBJ1-1,.,.,TRBV2,TGTGCCAGCGGAGGACGGATCAACACTGAAGCTTTCTTT,CASGGRINTEAFF
TRBJ2-5,.,.,TRBV6-5,TGTGCCAGCAGTTACCCCAACCGGGAGACCCAGTACTTC,CASSYPNRETQYF
TRBJ2-7,.,.,TRBV30,TGTGCCTGGAGTGTTGGAACTAGGGGACTCGACGAGCAGTACTTC,CAWSVGTRGLDEQYF
TRBJ2-5,.,once,TRBV28,TGTGCCAGCAGTTCGCCGGCTAAAGGGGCGGTGGAGACCCAGTACTTC,CASSSPAKGAVETQYF
TRBJ2-2,.,.,TRBV5-1,TGCGCCAGCAGCTTGGCAGCGACAGGGAGGACCGGGGAGCTGTTTTTT,CASSLAATGRTGELFF
TRBJ1-1,.,.,TRBV7-2,TGTGCCAGCAGCTTACAGGGGCCGAGGACTGAAGCTTTCTTT,CASSLQGPRTEAFF
TRBJ2-1,.,few,TRBV7-6,TGTGCCAGCAGCTTCTACCGGGACACCGTGGGCAATGAGCAGTTCTTC,CASSFYRDTVGNEQFF
TRBJ1-1,.,few,TRBV5-1,TGCGCCAGCAGCTTGGATATTATGGGAGGGGGTGAAGCTTTCTTT,CASSLDIMGGGEAFF
TRBJ2-3,.,.,TRBV7-3,TGTGCCAGCAGCTTAAATTCAGACACAGATACGCAGTATTTT,CASSLNSDTDTQYF
TRBJ2-6,.,.,TRBV7-6,TGTGCCAGCAGCTTAGAGGGGGTATACTCTGGGGCCAACGTCCTGACTTTC,CASSLEGVYSGANVLTF
TRBJ2-1,TRBD1,few,TRBV27,TGTGCCAGCAGTCTTCCGGGACAGTGGGGTTCGGGGGAGCAGTTCTTC,CASSLPGQWGSGEQFF
TRBJ1-2,.,.,TRBV28,TGTGCCAGCATTTCGGGGGGGGGTTATGGCTACACCTTC,CASISGGGYGYTF
TRBJ1-2,.,.,TRBV30,TGTGCCTGGAGTCCCCCCTTAGCTATGAGCTACACCTTC,CAWSPPLAMSYTF
TRBJ2-1,TRBD1,medium-sized,TRBV5-4,TGTGCCAGCAGCCCTTGGACAGGGGAGGATGAGCAGTTCTTC,CASSPWTGEDEQFF
TRBJ1-2,.,.,TRBV6-4,TGTGCCGAAACAGGGCAGGGGATCGCCGACTATGGCTACACCTTC,CAETGQGIADYGYTF
TRBJ2-5,.,.,TRBV9,TGTGCCAGCAGCGCACAACAAGAGACCCAGTACTTC,CASSAQQETQYF
TRBJ1-6,.,.,TRBV18,TGTGCCAGCTCACTAAAGACACCTTCACCCCTCCACTTT,CASSLKTPSPLHF
TRBJ1-4,.,.,TRBV6-1,TGTGCCAGCAGCCCTAATCTCTATGAAAAACTGTTTTTT,CASSPNLYEKLFF
TRBJ1-5,.,.,TRBV30,TGTGCCTGTCAGGCCATAGGGGGTCAGCCCCAGCATTTT,CACQAIGGQPQHF
TRBJ2-7,TRBD2,.,TRBV5-1,TGCGCCAGCAAGCCTAGCGGCCAAAGCTACGAGCAGTACTTC,CASKPSGQSYEQYF
TRBJ2-7,TRBD1,few,TRBV10-3,TGTGCCATCAGTGAGTCGAGGGCAGGGGGAGACGAGCAGTACTTC,CAISESRAGGDEQYF
TRBJ1-5,.,few,TRBV25-1,TGTGCCACCGCAACAGGACACAATCAGCCCCAGCATTTT,CATATGHNQPQHF
TRBJ2-5,.,.,TRBV21-1,TGTGCCAGCAGCAAAGAGAGGACAGGAGTAGACCAAGAGACCCAGTACTTC,CASSKERTGVDQETQYF
TRBJ2-5,TRBD2,.,TRBV7-9,TGTGCCAGCAGCTACGGACTAGCAGGTGCTGAGACCCAGTACTTC,CASSYGLAGAETQYF
TRBJ1-1,TRBD1,few,TRBV7-6,TGTGCCAGCAGAGGGGGCGTCGGCACTGAAGCTTTCTTT,CASRGGVGTEAFF
TRBJ2-3,.,once,TRBV6-4,TGTGCCAGCAGTAGAACAGGGGGGGCCACAGATACGCAGTATTTT,CASSRTGGATDTQYF
TRBJ2-7,.,.,TRBV30,TGTGCCTGGAAGATCGGGGGTCGGAGGGAGCAGTACTTC,CAWKIGGRREQYF
TRBJ1-2,.,once,TRBV6-1,TGTGCCAGCAGTGAAGCGGACATAGCCGCCGGTGGCTACACCTTC,CASSEADIAAGGYTF
TRBJ2-7,.,few,TRBV5-6,TGTGCCAGCAGCGCGGGACTGACCTACGAGCAGTACTTC,CASSAGLTYEQYF
TRBJ2-5,TRBD2,.,TRBV28,TGTGCCAGCAGCTCCCCAGCGGGGGGCTTCGAGACCCAGTACTTC,CASSSPAGGFETQYF
TRBJ2-7,TRBD2,.,TRBV28,TGTGCCAGCCAACTTAGCGGGATCTCCTACGAGCAGTACTTC,CASQLSGISYEQYF
TRBJ1-1,.,.,TRBV28,TGTGCCAGCAACCAGGACACTGAAGCTTTCTTT,CASNQDTEAFF
TRBJ2-7,.,.,TRBV28,TGTGCCAGCAGTTTAGGGGCGGCCGAGCAGTACTTC,CASSLGAAEQYF
TRBJ1-1,.,.,TRBV4-1,TGCGCCAGCAGCCAAGATAATGCCCGGGTCACTGAAGCTTTCTTT,CASSQDNARVTEAFF
TRBJ1-1,.,.,TRBV18,TGTGCCAGCTCACAAATCTCCAACACTGAAGCTTTCTTT,CASSQISNTEAFF
TRBJ1-2,.,.,TRBV29-1,TGCACCTTCAGGGAAGGGAACGGCTACACCTTC,CTFREGNGYTF
TRBJ2-3,TRBD2,.,TRBV28,TGTGCCAGCAGATTTACTAGCGGGGGGGTTTCGTATCTTGGAGATACGCAGTATTTT,CASRFTSGGVSYLGDTQYF
TRBJ1-2,.,.,TRBV28,TGTGCCAGCAGTTCTGGGGCGGGGCTTAACTATGGCTACACCTTC,CASSSGAGLNYGYTF
TRBJ1-1,.,.,TRBV18,TGTGCCAGCTCACCAAGATCCCCCGGACAGAACACTGAAGCTTTCTTT,CASSPRSPGQNTEAFF
TRBJ2-3,.,.,TRBV2,TGTGCCAGCAGTCCCGTAGAGGTCAGCACAGATACGCAGTATTTT,CASSPVEVSTDTQYF
TRBJ1-1,.,.,TRBV5-5,TGTGCCAGCAGTCCTAGACTCCCGGAGAACACTGAAGCTTTCTTT,CASSPRLPENTEAFF
TRBJ1-5,TRBD1,.,TRBV9,TGTGCCAGCAGCGGGACAGGGAGTCTCCAGCCCCAGCATTTT,CASSGTGSLQPQHF
TRBJ2-1,TRBD2,.,TRBV7-8,TGTGCCAGCAGCTTACGCCTAGCGGTCAATGAGCAGTTCTTC,CASSLRLAVNEQFF